This passage covers 22 T cell receptor beta chains from one sample sequenced in a study of cytomegalovirus exposure and HLA in healthy donors. The PCR was carried out with 60 Vbeta primers and 13 Jbeta primers. TCRdb's copy holds only in-frame clones and misses some; the assay was immunoSEQ multiplex PCR. The sample consists of some 210,000 clones, around 73% of them appearing once. Sequencing used PBMCs. The receptors come from a male donor in good health and CMV-seronegative.

This chain joins TRBV27 and TRBJ2-3; TRBD1 aligns across 9 bases. The CDR3 is made up of 20 amino acids. J lost 4 bases, V lost 7 bases, and 24 bases had no gene match. Per the germline V gene, CDR1 is MNHEY and CDR2 is SMNVEV (reference sequence). CDR3 DNA sequence: TGTGCCAGCACCCCACTCACCCATTCCCCGGGACAGGGAGGCCCAGATACGCAGTATTTT. Residues: CASTPLTHSPGQGGPDTQYF.

The V gene is TRBV4-1, the J gene TRBJ2-1, with D perhaps TRBD1 (6 bases). V lost 6 bases, J lost 7 bases, and 22 bases lay in between. Per germline, CDR1 MGHRA and CDR2 YSYEKL. The CDR3 totals 16 residues. The CDR3 loop reads CASRTSPGTPWNEQFF. CDR3 nucleotide sequence: TGCGCCAGCAGAACTTCCCCCGGGACACCATGGAATGAGCAGTTCTTC.

The chain couples TRBV19 to TRBJ2-7, with TRBD1 matching 7 bases. Germline trimming cut 4 bases from V and 1 base from J; bases unmatched to any gene: 7. The CDR3 length is 15 residues. In germline, CDR1 is LNHDA, CDR2 SQIVND (reference sequence). CDR3 nucleotide sequence: TGTGCCAGTAGTAATCCGGCAGGGGGTTCCTACGAGCAGTACTTC. Translation: CASSNPAGGSYEQYF.

This chain links TRBV7-2 with TRBJ1-1; the match to TRBD1 covers 8 bases. V was clipped by 5 bases and J by 8 bases; unmatched bases: 10. Germline-derived CDR1 and CDR2 are SGHTA and FQGNSA. The CDR3 loop spans 14 amino acids. In nucleotides, the CDR3 is TGTGCCAGCAGCCCAATTCGCGGACAGGGCGAAGCTTTCTTT. This gives the protein CASSPIRGQGEAFF.

The chain uses TRBV5-1 and TRBJ1-1; D is possibly TRBD1 (6 bases). V shed 0 bases and J shed 6 bases, with 9 bases lying between them. Germline V CDR1 and CDR2: SGHRS, YFSETQ. CDR3 length: 13 residues. CDR3 sequence reads: CASSLGDKAEAFF. The CDR3 coding sequence is TGCGCCAGCAGCTTGGGGGACAAGGCTGAAGCTTTCTTT.

This clone occurred once. This chain uses TRBV29-1 with TRBJ2-7; 7 bases are a match to TRBD1. The CDR3 is 13 amino acids. Germline V CDR1 and CDR2: SQVTM, ANQGSEA. The V segment lost 0 bases and the J segment 1 base; nucleotides outside the gene matches: 0. The CDR3: CSVEDRGSYEQYF. The CDR3 DNA is TGCAGCGTTGAAGACAGGGGGTCCTACGAGCAGTACTTC.

The chain uses TRBV28 and TRBJ2-5, with D possibly TRBD1 on 5 matching bases. The CDR3 spans 12 residues. V lost 6 bases, J lost 12 bases, and 17 bases lay in between. The germline V gene encodes CDR1 MDHEN and CDR2 SYDVKM. The CDR3 here is CASSTPGSVEYF. DNA for the CDR3: TGTGCCAGCAGCACCCCAGGGTCCGTCGAGTACTTC.

V usage is TRBV18 and J usage is TRBJ2-2, with D possibly TRBD1 on 6 matching bases. This CDR3 is built from 15 residues. The V gene lost 3 bases and the J gene lost 1 base, with 9 bases spanning the gap. Per germline, CDR1 KGHSH and CDR2 LQKENI. DNA of the CDR3: TGTGCCAGCTCACCTGCAGGGGTGAACACCGGGGAGCTGTTTTTT. Amino acid sequence: CASSPAGVNTGELFF.

The chain couples TRBV27 to TRBJ2-2, with 10 bases lining up with TRBD2. Germline V gene data show CDR1 as MNHEY and CDR2 as SMNVEV (reference sequence). After removal of 3 bases from V and 3 bases from J, the junction contained 7 bases not matched to a gene. CDR3 length: 17 amino acids. The CDR3 sequence is CASSLLSGRDYTGELFF. In DNA, the CDR3 is TGTGCCAGCAGTTTGCTGAGCGGGAGGGATTACACCGGGGAGCTGTTTTTT.

The chain is built from TRBV5-1 and TRBJ2-6; no clear D gene. Germline CDR1 and CDR2: SGHRS and YFSETQ. Deletions cut 0 bases from V and 1 base from J, with 8 bases between. This CDR3 is built from 16 residues. This chain's CDR3 is CASSLVSGSGANVLTF. In DNA form, the CDR3 reads TGCGCCAGCAGCTTGGTATCCGGGTCTGGGGCCAACGTCCTGACTTTC.

The chain combines TRBV7-9 with TRBJ2-7; TRBD1 is a possible D gene (5 bases). Trimming stripped 5 bases from V and 3 bases from J, with 8 bases between. The CDR3 sequence is 12 residues long. Per the germline V gene, CDR1 is SEHNR and CDR2 is FQNEAQ (reference sequence). For the CDR3, the DNA is TGTGCCAGCAGCCAGGGTGGCTACGAGCAGTACTTC. Translation gives CASSQGGYEQYF.

The chain is built from TRBV5-5 and TRBJ1-2; TRBD1 matches 7 bases. The germline V gene has CDR1 SGHKS and CDR2 YYEKEE (reference sequence). The CDR3 runs 18 residues. V lost 0 bases, J lost 0 bases, and 11 bases stayed unmatched. CDR3 coding DNA: TGTGCCAGCAGCTTGGCCTTTCGTACAGGGGCATCTAACTATGGCTACACCTTC. Translation gives CASSLAFRTGASNYGYTF.

V usage is TRBV14 and J usage is TRBJ2-3, with D uncertain. Germline V gives CDR1 SGHDN, CDR2 FVKESK. The CDR3 sequence is 14 residues long. V shed 4 bases and J shed 1 base, with 9 bases lying between them. CDR3 region: CASSPPTRTDTQYF. CDR3 bases: TGTGCCAGCAGCCCGCCGACTCGCACAGATACGCAGTATTTT.

This chain connects TRBV6-5 to TRBJ1-2, with TRBD1 matching over 7 bases. Germline lookup yields CDR1 MNHEY and CDR2 SVGAGI. There are 14 residues in the CDR3. V lost 5 bases and J lost 6; bases outside the gene matches: 9. The CDR3 bases are TGTGCCAGCAGTCCTCAACAGGGGCGGGATGGCTACACCTTC. This translates into CASSPQQGRDGYTF.

The J gene is TRBJ1-3, the V gene TRBV7-8; D gene unclear. The CDR3 extends over 16 amino acids. V was clipped by 5 bases and J by 2 bases, with 16 bases between them. In germline, CDR1 is SGHVS, CDR2 FQNEAQ. As DNA, the CDR3 is TGTGCCAGCAGCGATGGATTGGGGAGCGCTGGAAACACCATATATTTT. The encoded protein is CASSDGLGSAGNTIYF.

J is TRBJ2-2 and V is TRBV19, with D possibly matching TRBD2 (7 bases). Deletions cut 3 bases from V and 0 bases from J, with 20 bases between. CDR1 is LNHDA, CDR2 SQIVND, per germline (reference sequence). This CDR3 has 19 amino acids. CDR3 coding DNA: TGTGCCAGTAGTATTAGGAGCCGTGGGGGGGCCTCGAACACCGGGGAGCTGTTTTTT. Protein sequence: CASSIRSRGGASNTGELFF. Based on the CDR3 plus reference TRBV19 and TRBJ2-2, the full variable domain is DGGITQSPKYLFRKEGQNVTLSCEQNLNHDAMYWYRQDPGQGLRLIYYSQIVNDFQKGDIAEGYSVSREKKESFPLTVTSAQKNPTAFYLCASSIRSRGGASNTGELFFGEGSRLTVL.

The chain links TRBV30 to TRBJ1-1; the D gene is possibly TRBD1 (5 bases). CDR1 and CDR2 (germline): GTSNPN, SVGIG (reference sequence). This CDR3 contains 15 residues. With 2 bases removed from V and 5 bases from J, the gap between germline ends came to 18 bases. The CDR3 region is CAWSFRQSGITEAFF. The CDR3 DNA reads TGTGCCTGGAGTTTCCGACAGTCAGGAATTACTGAAGCTTTCTTT.

In DNA, the CDR3 is TGCAGCGTGGGGGGGGGAGGAGAGACCCAGTACTTC. This sequence encodes CSVGGGGETQYF. V and J are TRBV29-1 and TRBJ2-5; 7 bases are shared with TRBD2. The V and J ends lost 6 bases and 4 bases, in that order; junction bases with no gene match: 5. CDR3 length equals 12 residues. Germline CDR1 SQVTM, CDR2 ANQGSEA.

This chain connects TRBV25-1 to TRBJ1-1; 7 positions match TRBD1. Germline V gives CDR1 MGHDK, CDR2 SYGVNS. Losses at the gene ends were 2 bases for V and 4 bases for J; bases not matched to a gene: 7. There are 15 residues in the CDR3. CDR3 in DNA: TGTGCCAGCAGTGAACAAGGAGGGGGCGGCACTGAAGCTTTCTTT. Its translation is CASSEQGGGGTEAFF.

The chain couples TRBV5-4 to TRBJ2-5; 7 bases agree with TRBD1. This CDR3 contains 14 residues. V was pared by 4 bases and J by 4 bases, with 7 bases of the junction left unmatched. Germline CDR1 and CDR2: SGHNT and YYREEE (reference sequence). CDR3 amino acids: CASSPQGFSETQYF. The CDR3 bases are TGTGCCAGCAGCCCACAGGGGTTTTCAGAGACCCAGTACTTC.

This clone was found once. This chain links TRBV6-1 with TRBJ1-6, with D unclear. The germline V gene encodes CDR1 MNHNS and CDR2 SASEGT. This CDR3 is built from 12 residues. V was trimmed by 7 bases and J by 9 bases, leaving 10 bases between them. CDR3 DNA: TGTGCCAGCAACGATGCAGGTTCACCCCTCCACTTT. Its translation is CASNDAGSPLHF.

The chain is built from TRBV25-1 and TRBJ2-7; the D gene is possibly TRBD1 (6 bases). Trimming cost V 6 bases and J 5 bases, with 17 bases left between them. This CDR3 comprises 14 residues. The V gene's germline CDR1 is MGHDK and CDR2 SYGVNS. CDR3 in DNA: TGTGCCAGCAGAGAAAACAGGGTGCCCCACGAGCAGTACTTC. This gives the protein CASRENRVPHEQYF.